This is a list of T cell receptor beta chains from one sample in a study of shared clonotypes between healthy human individuals. The table came from immunoSEQ multiplex PCR; TCRdb's copy has only in-frame clones and leaves some out. The repertoire holds roughly 760,000 clones, around 67% seen once, with 1.5% to 2% in the top ten. Material for sequencing was memory CD4+ T cells sorted from blood. Receptors were obtained from a woman aged 25 to 39 in good health. Each CDR3 is given with its conserved first and last residue. A D gene is named only where the DNA matches it firmly. The size entry is marked missing in some rows and otherwise reads once, few, many or a size class.

TRBJ2-7,TRBV11-2,few,-,TGTGCCAGCAGCCCGGACGGAACCTACGAGCAGTACTTC,CASSPDGTYEQYF
TRBJ2-3,TRBV4-2,-,-,TGTGCCAGCAGCCAAGGGGAGGACAGGCACACAGATACGCAGTATTTT,CASSQGEDRHTDTQYF
TRBJ2-1,TRBV2,-,TRBD2,TGTGCCAGCAGGGCACTGACTAGCGGTTGGGAGTTCTTC,CASRALTSGWEFF
TRBJ2-5,TRBV6-6,-,-,TGTGCCAGCAGTTACTCAGCGGCACAAGAGACCCAGTACTTC,CASSYSAAQETQYF
TRBJ2-3,TRBV11-2,-,TRBD1,TGTGCCAGCAGCTTCGGGACAGGACGGAATACGCAGTATTTT,CASSFGTGRNTQYF
TRBJ2-1,TRBV7-3,-,TRBD2,TGTGCCAGCAGTCCAGCGGGGGCCCCTAATGAGGGGCAGTTCTTC,CASSPAGAPNEGQFF
TRBJ2-1,TRBV5-1,few,-,TGCGCCAGCAGCGTGGGGCCACTGGGCGACAATGAGCAGTTCTTC,CASSVGPLGDNEQFF
TRBJ1-2,TRBV11-2,-,TRBD1,TGTGCCAGCAGCCCGTCCAGGGGGTCAAAGGGCTACACCTTC,CASSPSRGSKGYTF
TRBJ2-2,TRBV19,-,-,TGTGCCAGTAGTATATGGGGGGAGCTGTTTTTT,CASSIWGELFF
TRBJ2-5,TRBV28,-,TRBD2,TGTGCCAGCAGTTTCTCGGGGACTAGCGTGACCCAGTACTTC,CASSFSGTSVTQYF